A selection of T cell receptor beta chains follows, all from one sample in a study of T cells in narcolepsy. The repertoire was sequenced with immunoSEQ multiplex PCR; TCRdb's copy has only in-frame clones and lacks some. In the table there are about 21,000 clones, 90% to 95% of which are singletons. Sequenced: CD45RA- memory CD4+ T cells from PBMCs. These receptors were collected from a human donor with narcolepsy. The CDR3 runs from the conserved cysteine through the conserved F or W. Fields, in order: CDR3 protein, CDR3 DNA, D gene, J gene, V gene, clone size. D genes are given only for firm matches. Size is omitted from some rows. Given values are once, few, many or a class for expanded clones.

CDR3aa: CASRGGSGKNYEQYF
CDR3nt: TGTGCCAGCAGAGGGGGTAGCGGGAAGAACTACGAGCAGTACTTC
d_gene: TRBD2
j_gene: TRBJ2-7
v_gene: TRBV6-1
abundance: NA

CDR3aa: CASSLTGGSGNTIYF
CDR3nt: TGTGCCAGCAGCCTGACAGGGGGATCTGGAAACACCATATATTTT
d_gene: TRBD1
j_gene: TRBJ1-3
v_gene: TRBV5-4
abundance: NA

CDR3aa: CASGAGPEKLFF
CDR3nt: TGTGCCAGCGGCGCCGGTCCCGAAAAACTGTTTTTT
d_gene: NA
j_gene: TRBJ1-4
v_gene: TRBV2
abundance: NA

CDR3aa: CASSLGNPLTSGLTDTQYF
CDR3nt: TGTGCCAGCAGCTTAGGAAACCCTTTAACTAGCGGCCTCACAGATACGCAGTATTTT
d_gene: TRBD2
j_gene: TRBJ2-3
v_gene: TRBV11-3
abundance: NA

CDR3aa: CASSFRQGNEKLFF
CDR3nt: TGTGCCAGCAGTTTCCGACAGGGAAATGAAAAACTGTTTTTT
d_gene: TRBD1
j_gene: TRBJ1-4
v_gene: TRBV2
abundance: NA

CDR3aa: CASSQDLAGGYEQYF
CDR3nt: TGTGCCAGCAGCCAAGACCTAGCGGGGGGTTACGAGCAGTACTTC
d_gene: TRBD2
j_gene: TRBJ2-7
v_gene: TRBV4-2
abundance: NA

CDR3aa: CATSGPDLAGNSYEQYF
CDR3nt: TGTGCCACCAGCGGGCCGGATCTAGCGGGTAACTCCTACGAGCAGTACTTC
d_gene: TRBD2
j_gene: TRBJ2-7
v_gene: TRBV15
abundance: NA

CDR3aa: CASSPLGGQRGANVLTF
CDR3nt: TGTGCCAGCAGCCCCCTGGGGGGACAGAGAGGGGCCAACGTCCTGACTTTC
d_gene: NA
j_gene: TRBJ2-6
v_gene: TRBV6-4
abundance: NA

CDR3aa: CASSLILGKDEQYF
CDR3nt: TGTGCCAGCAGCTTAATTTTGGGGAAGGACGAGCAGTACTTC
d_gene: NA
j_gene: TRBJ2-7
v_gene: TRBV7-8
abundance: NA

CDR3aa: CASTLDRGNIQYF
CDR3nt: TGTGCCAGTACTCTAGACAGGGGAAACATTCAGTACTTC
d_gene: TRBD1
j_gene: TRBJ2-4
v_gene: TRBV19
abundance: NA

CDR3aa: CASSSGQGATEAFF
CDR3nt: TGTGCCAGCAGTTCGGGACAGGGGGCGACTGAAGCTTTCTTT
d_gene: TRBD1
j_gene: TRBJ1-1
v_gene: TRBV28
abundance: NA

CDR3aa: CASSYSAGGWDYEQYF
CDR3nt: TGTGCCAGCAGTTACTCCGCTGGGGGATGGGACTACGAGCAGTACTTC
d_gene: NA
j_gene: TRBJ2-7
v_gene: TRBV6-5
abundance: few

CDR3aa: CASSHGGLSTDTQYF
CDR3nt: TGTGCCAGCAGCCACGGGGGGCTTAGCACAGATACGCAGTATTTT
d_gene: NA
j_gene: TRBJ2-3
v_gene: TRBV7-3
abundance: NA

CDR3aa: CASSLGGDYGYTF
CDR3nt: TGCGCCAGCAGCTTGGGTGGAGACTATGGCTACACCTTC
d_gene: NA
j_gene: TRBJ1-2
v_gene: TRBV5-1
abundance: NA

CDR3aa: CASSLALASYEQYF
CDR3nt: TGTGCCAGCAGCTTGGCACTAGCGTCCTACGAGCAGTACTTC
d_gene: TRBD2
j_gene: TRBJ2-7
v_gene: TRBV5-5
abundance: NA

CDR3aa: CASRWDTDTQYF
CDR3nt: TGTGCCAGCAGGTGGGACACAGATACGCAGTATTTT
d_gene: NA
j_gene: TRBJ2-3
v_gene: TRBV7-2
abundance: NA

CDR3aa: CASIQNDVGGYTF
CDR3nt: TGTGCCAGCATCCAGAACGACGTGGGAGGCTACACCTTC
d_gene: NA
j_gene: TRBJ1-2
v_gene: TRBV2
abundance: few

CDR3aa: CASHPHRRGAKNIQYF
CDR3nt: TGTGCTAGTCATCCTCACCGGCGAGGTGCCAAAAACATTCAGTACTTC
d_gene: NA
j_gene: TRBJ2-4
v_gene: TRBV12-5
abundance: NA

CDR3aa: CSAGVHEGYTF
CDR3nt: TGCAGTGCTGGAGTGCATGAGGGCTACACCTTC
d_gene: NA
j_gene: TRBJ1-2
v_gene: TRBV20-1
abundance: NA

CDR3aa: CASSPRTPTRDYTF
CDR3nt: TGTGCCAGCAGCCCCAGAACTCCCACTAGGGACTACACCTTC
d_gene: NA
j_gene: TRBJ1-2
v_gene: TRBV7-9
abundance: NA

CDR3aa: CASSQDRDRGFITDTQYF
CDR3nt: TGTGCCAGCAGCCAAGATCGCGACAGGGGTTTTATCACAGATACGCAGTATTTT
d_gene: TRBD1
j_gene: TRBJ2-3
v_gene: TRBV14
abundance: NA

CDR3aa: CASSSLAGFSYEQYF
CDR3nt: TGTGCCAGCAGCTCTCTAGCGGGGTTTTCCTACGAGCAGTACTTC
d_gene: TRBD2
j_gene: TRBJ2-7
v_gene: TRBV7-2
abundance: NA

CDR3aa: CASSESLGQGARSYTF
CDR3nt: TGCGCCAGCAGTGAGTCATTGGGACAGGGGGCTAGGAGCTACACCTTC
d_gene: TRBD1
j_gene: TRBJ1-2
v_gene: TRBV10-2
abundance: few

CDR3aa: CAWSVYGAINEKLFF
CDR3nt: TGTGCCTGGAGTGTATATGGGGCGATTAATGAAAAACTGTTTTTT
d_gene: NA
j_gene: TRBJ1-4
v_gene: TRBV30
abundance: NA

CDR3aa: CASSLIGEEAFF
CDR3nt: TGTGCCAGCAGCTTGATAGGGGAGGAAGCTTTCTTT
d_gene: NA
j_gene: TRBJ1-1
v_gene: TRBV7-9
abundance: NA

CDR3aa: CASSLVGTEAFF
CDR3nt: TGTGCCAGCAGCCTAGTCGGCACTGAAGCTTTCTTT
d_gene: NA
j_gene: TRBJ1-1
v_gene: TRBV28
abundance: NA

CDR3aa: CASSYLAGSITGELFF
CDR3nt: TGTGCCAGCAGCTATCTAGCGGGAAGTATCACCGGGGAGCTGTTTTTT
d_gene: TRBD2
j_gene: TRBJ2-2
v_gene: TRBV7-9
abundance: NA

CDR3aa: CAISERQPAGAFF
CDR3nt: TGTGCCATCAGTGAGAGACAGCCCGCAGGAGCTTTCTTT
d_gene: NA
j_gene: TRBJ1-1
v_gene: TRBV10-3
abundance: once

CDR3aa: CASSSGWSGSPLHF
CDR3nt: TGCGCCAGCAGTTCGGGATGGAGCGGTTCACCCCTCCACTTT
d_gene: NA
j_gene: TRBJ1-6
v_gene: TRBV4-3
abundance: NA

CDR3aa: CSASAGDEQFF
CDR3nt: TGCAGTGCTAGTGCAGGGGATGAGCAGTTCTTC
d_gene: NA
j_gene: TRBJ2-1
v_gene: TRBV20-1
abundance: NA

CDR3aa: CAWSVDQNQPQHF
CDR3nt: TGTGCCTGGAGTGTAGATCAGAATCAGCCCCAGCATTTT
d_gene: NA
j_gene: TRBJ1-5
v_gene: TRBV30
abundance: once

CDR3aa: CAWSPRTPIEQYF
CDR3nt: TGTGCCTGGAGTCCCAGGACCCCTATAGAGCAGTACTTC
d_gene: NA
j_gene: TRBJ2-7
v_gene: TRBV30
abundance: NA

CDR3aa: CASTWGRTAYRNEQFF
CDR3nt: TGTGCCAGCACCTGGGGAAGGACAGCCTATCGTAATGAGCAGTTCTTC
d_gene: NA
j_gene: TRBJ2-1
v_gene: TRBV19
abundance: NA

CDR3aa: CASSSRGGANVLTF
CDR3nt: TGCGCCAGCAGCTCCCGTGGGGGGGCCAACGTCCTGACTTTC
d_gene: NA
j_gene: TRBJ2-6
v_gene: TRBV4-3
abundance: NA

CDR3aa: CASSFGQYGYTF
CDR3nt: TGTGCCAGCAGCTTCGGACAATATGGCTACACCTTC
d_gene: NA
j_gene: TRBJ1-2
v_gene: TRBV7-9
abundance: NA

CDR3aa: CASMTGTGDFNEQFF
CDR3nt: TGCGCCAGCATGACCGGGACAGGGGACTTCAATGAGCAGTTCTTC
d_gene: TRBD1
j_gene: TRBJ2-1
v_gene: TRBV5-1
abundance: once

CDR3aa: CASSSGQGRTYEQYF
CDR3nt: TGCGCCAGCAGCAGTGGACAGGGCCGCACCTACGAGCAGTACTTC
d_gene: TRBD1
j_gene: TRBJ2-7
v_gene: TRBV5-1
abundance: few

CDR3aa: CASSYPRQDSYGYTF
CDR3nt: TGTGCCAGCAGTTATCCCCGACAGGATAGCTATGGCTACACCTTC
d_gene: NA
j_gene: TRBJ1-2
v_gene: TRBV6-6
abundance: NA

CDR3aa: CASSQGTGTARVETQYF
CDR3nt: TGTGCCAGCAGCCAGGGCACCGGGACAGCTAGGGTGGAGACCCAGTACTTC
d_gene: TRBD1
j_gene: TRBJ2-5
v_gene: TRBV4-2
abundance: NA

CDR3aa: CAWSVMERDIQYF
CDR3nt: TGTGCCTGGAGTGTAATGGAGAGGGACATTCAGTACTTC
d_gene: NA
j_gene: TRBJ2-4
v_gene: TRBV30
abundance: NA

CDR3aa: CASSWSTGSYEQYF
CDR3nt: TGTGCCAGCAGTTGGTCGACAGGCTCCTACGAGCAGTACTTC
d_gene: NA
j_gene: TRBJ2-7
v_gene: TRBV6-5
abundance: NA

CDR3aa: CASSPRLPGGSGANVLTF
CDR3nt: TGCGCCAGCAGCCCCAGGTTACCGGGCGGATCTGGGGCCAACGTCCTGACTTTC
d_gene: NA
j_gene: TRBJ2-6
v_gene: TRBV5-1
abundance: NA